This passage covers 16 T cell receptor beta chains from one sample sequenced in a study of a mutant IDH1 vaccine in newly diagnosed glioma. Method: immunoSEQ multiplex PCR; TCRdb's copy keeps in-frame clones and lacks some. The sample contains 35,000 to 40,000 clones, roughly 92% of which appear only once. Time point here: baseline, week 1 (first vaccination visit). Treatment defined: pre-vaccination baseline after standard-of-care therapy. This specimen consisted of PBMCs, obtained from a glioma patient treated with radiotherapy, temozolomide or both. These receptors all come from a man aged 18 to 29 with glioma.

The chain recombines TRBV6-6 with TRBJ2-7; D gene ambiguous. The CDR3 totals 15 residues. Germline V gene sequence: CDR1 MNHNY, CDR2 SVGAGI (reference sequence). V was clipped by 0 bases and J by 5 bases, with 14 bases between them. In DNA form, the CDR3 reads TGTGCCAGCAGTTACTCAGGAGACTTGCCCAACGAGCAGTACTTC. Its protein product is CASSYSGDLPNEQYF.

V usage is TRBV7-2 and J usage is TRBJ2-5; 11 nucleotides agree with TRBD1. The CDR3 length is 15 residues. Trimming at V came to 5 bases and at J to 5 bases, leaving 7 bases not matched to a gene. The germline V gene encodes CDR1 SGHTA and CDR2 FQGNSA. DNA of the CDR3: TGTGCCAGCAGCCAGGGACAGGGGGACCGGGAGACCCAGTACTTC. It specifies CASSQGQGDRETQYF.

The genes are TRBV14 and TRBJ2-1; D gene ambiguous. The germline V gene encodes CDR1 SGHDN and CDR2 FVKESK. V was clipped by 0 bases and J by 0 bases, with 18 bases between them. This CDR3 spans 19 amino acids. The CDR3 DNA reads TGTGCCAGCAGCCAAGATCCGGTTAGAGGTTCGAGCTCCTACAATGAGCAGTTCTTC. Translation gives CASSQDPVRGSSSYNEQFF. The variable domain in full, with the rest retrieved from reference TRBV14 and TRBJ2-1, is EAGVTQFPSHSVIEKGQTVTLRCDPISGHDNLYWYRRVMGKEIKFLLHFVKESKQDESGMPNNRFLAERTGGTYSTLKVQPAELEDSGVYFCASSQDPVRGSSSYNEQFFGPGTRLTVL.

The J gene is TRBJ1-1, the V gene TRBV14; 9 nucleotides agree with TRBD1. The CDR3 sequence is 16 residues long. CDR1 SGHDN and CDR2 FVKESK come from the germline V gene. With V trimmed by 5 bases and J by 5 bases, 12 bases remained unmatched. In DNA, the CDR3 is TGTGCCAGCAGCGAACCCCGGGACAGGGAATCGACTGAAGCTTTCTTT. Translating gives CASSEPRDRESTEAFF. Based on the CDR3 plus reference TRBV14 and TRBJ1-1, the full variable domain is EAGVTQFPSHSVIEKGQTVTLRCDPISGHDNLYWYRRVMGKEIKFLLHFVKESKQDESGMPNNRFLAERTGGTYSTLKVQPAELEDSGVYFCASSEPRDRESTEAFFGQGTRLTVV.

This clone was detected only a few times. The V gene is TRBV6-4, the J gene TRBJ2-1, with 9 bases fitting TRBD2. The CDR3 runs 16 residues. J lost 7 bases, V lost 6 bases, and 13 bases had no gene match. From germline, CDR1 is MRHNA and CDR2 SNTAGT. Here the CDR3 DNA reads TGTGCCAGCAGCCCCGCTAGCGGGGATGGGTATAATGAGCAGTTCTTC. It yields the protein CASSPASGDGYNEQFF.

V gene TRBV5-5 combines with J gene TRBJ1-4, with a possible D match to TRBD1 (5 bases). CDR3 size: 14 residues. V shed 4 bases and J shed 7 bases, with 14 bases lying between them. Germline assignment: CDR1 SGHKS and CDR2 YYEKEE (reference sequence). CDR3 DNA sequence: TGTGCCAGCAGCCGGGGGGGGGTCAGTGAAAAACTGTTTTTT. It is translated as CASSRGGVSEKLFF.

The chain uses TRBV4-3 and TRBJ2-2, with D uncertain. Trimming shortened V by 4 bases and J by 4 bases, and 7 bases separated the two germline ends. The CDR3 has 13 residues. CDR1 and CDR2 (germline): LGHNA, YSLEER. CDR3 region: CASSPLVTGELFF. Written as DNA, the CDR3 is TGCGCCAGCAGCCCCCTGGTCACCGGGGAGCTGTTTTTT.

The chain joins TRBV6-1 to TRBJ2-1, with a weak D call TRBD2 (5 bases). The CDR3 is made up of 17 amino acids. V was clipped by 1 base and J by 2 bases, with 15 bases between them. CDR1 and CDR2 from the germline V gene are MNHNS and SASEGT. The CDR3 bases are TGTGCCAGCAGTGAAGTTCGAGGGATAAGCCCCTACAATGAGCAGTTCTTC. Translation: CASSEVRGISPYNEQFF.

The rearrangement joins TRBV19 to TRBJ1-1; D is unresolved. Trimming removed 3 bases from V and 4 bases from J, with 15 bases in between. Per the germline V gene, CDR1 is LNHDA and CDR2 is SQIVND (reference sequence). The CDR3 runs to 15 residues. The CDR3 loop is CASSIGSGVGTEAFF. As DNA, the CDR3 is TGTGCCAGTAGTATTGGTAGCGGTGTGGGCACTGAAGCTTTCTTT.

This clone occurred once. V is TRBV5-4 and J is TRBJ1-2, with a possible D match to TRBD1 (5 bases). CDR1 and CDR2 from the germline V gene are SGHNT and YYREEE (reference sequence). With 4 bases removed from V and 2 bases from J, the gap between germline ends came to 15 bases. This CDR3 region has 15 residues. Written as DNA, the CDR3 is TGTGCCAGCAGCCCGGAGGGACGGACCAACTATGGCTACACCTTC. Translating it yields CASSPEGRTNYGYTF.

This clone was observed a handful of times. The chain recombines TRBV28 with TRBJ2-3; 12 nucleotides align to TRBD2. V shed 3 bases, J shed 4 bases, and the junction held 11 bases outside the gene matches. Germline V lookup: CDR1 MDHEN, CDR2 SYDVKM. This CDR3 has 18 residues. CDR3 bases: TGTGCCAGCAGTTTGTACCCGACTAGCGGGAGCGGTCCAGATACGCAGTATTTT. It yields the protein CASSLYPTSGSGPDTQYF.

This clone was seen a handful of times. The V call is TRBV11-1, the J call TRBJ2-7; D possibly uses TRBD1 or TRBD2 (5 bases each). This CDR3 comprises 15 residues. Trimming stripped 3 bases from V and 2 bases from J, with 14 bases between. Germline CDR1 SGHAT, CDR2 FQDESV (reference sequence). The chain's CDR3 is CASSLGWGFPYEQYF. CDR3 nucleotide sequence: TGTGCCAGCAGCTTGGGGTGGGGGTTTCCCTACGAGCAGTACTTC.

This chain joins TRBV6-1 and TRBJ1-6; 8 bases map to TRBD1. The CDR3 is 19 residues long. Germline lookup yields CDR1 MNHNS and CDR2 SASEGT. V gave up 4 bases and J gave up 2 bases; unmatched junction bases: 13. The CDR3 loop is CASSGGEGQGIAYNSPLHF. The CDR3 DNA follows: TGTGCCAGCAGTGGAGGGGAAGGACAGGGAATTGCCTATAATTCACCCCTCCACTTT.

CDR3 in amino acids: CASRDIPTNYGYTF. In DNA, the CDR3 is TGTGCCAGCAGGGACATACCGACTAACTATGGCTACACCTTC. The V gene is TRBV6-5, the J gene TRBJ1-2, with a possible D match to TRBD1 (5 bases). Germline lookup yields CDR1 MNHEY and CDR2 SVGAGI. The CDR3 loop spans 14 amino acids. Trimming cost V 6 bases and J 0 bases, with 11 bases left between them.

V and J are TRBV19 and TRBJ1-5; D is perhaps TRBD1 (5 bases). Germline loops: CDR1 LNHDA, CDR2 SQIVND (reference sequence). V gave up 0 bases and J gave up 6 bases, with 15 bases separating them. The CDR3 totals 16 residues. The CDR3 coding sequence is TGTGCCAGTAGTATAGAAGAGGGGCGCTGGGGTCAGCCCCAGCATTTT. Translated: CASSIEEGRWGQPQHF. Using reference TRBV19 and TRBJ1-5 for the parts outside the CDR3, the full variable domain is DGGITQSPKYLFRKEGQNVTLSCEQNLNHDAMYWYRQDPGQGLRLIYYSQIVNDFQKGDIAEGYSVSREKKESFPLTVTSAQKNPTAFYLCASSIEEGRWGQPQHFGDGTRLSIL.

CDR3 in DNA: TGTGCCAGCAGCACAGGAGACACCATATATTTT. Encoded protein: CASSTGDTIYF. The rearrangement joins TRBV13 to TRBJ1-3; D perhaps matches TRBD1 (5 bases). The CDR3 is 11 amino acids. The germline V and J ends were trimmed by 5 bases and 8 bases, with 7 bases remaining between them. Germline loops: CDR1 PRHDT, CDR2 FYEKMQ (reference sequence).